These 21 T cell receptor beta chains originate from one sample sequenced in a study of identical twins (dated by TCRdb to 2015 to 2016). The library was prepared using 5' RACE. Sequencer: Illumina HiSeq 2000. TCRdb ran its own pipeline on the public reads, namely fastp trimming at Q25 and MiXCR clone calling, and kept in-frame beta chains. Rows are unified per CDR3 protein, each entry keeping the most common DNA and genes. Here the sample has hundreds of thousands of distinct CDR3 sequences; 15% to 20% occur a single time. Of the sample, about an eighth falls within the top ten clones. These same records also appear under a second study, on T cells expressing NK-cell markers.

What was sequenced was PBMCs. The receptors derive from a woman under 30 in good health.

The J gene is TRBJ2-1, the V gene TRBV5-1; 10 bases are shared with TRBD2. This CDR3 has 16 residues. CDR1 SGHRS and CDR2 YFSETQ come from the germline V gene. V shed 5 bases and J 2 bases; nucleotides not matched to a gene: 7. The CDR3 coding sequence is TGCGCCAGCAGTACTCTAGCGGGAGAAACCTACAATGAGCAGTTCTTC. This gives the protein CASSTLAGETYNEQFF. Full variable domain (remainder filled in from reference TRBV5-1 and TRBJ2-1): KAGVTQTPRYLIKTRGQQVTLSCSPISGHRSVSWYQQTPGQGLQFLFEYFSETQRNKGNFPGRFSGRQFSNSRSEMNVSTLELGDSALYLCASSTLAGETYNEQFFGPGTRLTVL.

The chain combines TRBV7-6 with TRBJ2-5; D is uncertain. Germline V gives CDR1 SGHVS, CDR2 FNYEAQ. V was clipped by 1 base and J by 5 bases, with 14 bases between them. This CDR3 comprises 15 residues. CDR3 nucleotides: TGTGCCAGCAGCTTAGAAGTACCGGGTGGGGAGACCCAGTACTTC. Its protein product is CASSLEVPGGETQYF.

The rearrangement joins TRBV7-8 to TRBJ1-1; no reliable D call. V lost 1 base and J 0 bases, leaving 9 bases between the germline ends. This CDR3 comprises 15 residues. Germline CDR1 is SGHVS and CDR2 is FQNEAQ. CDR3 in DNA: TGTGCCAGCAGCTTAGGTATTGGCATGAACACTGAAGCTTTCTTT. Translation: CASSLGIGMNTEAFF. The entire variable domain, with the rest obtained from reference TRBV7-8 and TRBJ1-1, is as follows: GAGVSQSPRYKVAKRGQDVALRCDPISGHVSLFWYQQALGQGPEFLTYFQNEAQLDKSGLPSDRFFAERPEGSVSTLKIQRTQQEDSAVYLCASSLGIGMNTEAFFGQGTRLTVV.

This clonotype has a handful of counts. V gene TRBV5-1 combines with J gene TRBJ2-3, with D possibly called TRBD1 or TRBD2 (5 bases each). V dropped 3 bases and J dropped 2 bases, with 10 bases sitting between them. The CDR3 has 14 residues. Germline V CDR1 and CDR2: SGHRS, YFSETQ. The CDR3 region is CASSSGRTTDTQYF. The CDR3 DNA reads as TGCGCCAGCAGCTCAGGGAGAACCACAGATACGCAGTATTTT.

The chain links TRBV7-2 to TRBJ2-5; 11 bases align to TRBD2. Germline V gene data show CDR1 as SGHTA and CDR2 as FQGNSA. The CDR3 is 15 residues long. V lost 5 bases and J lost 5; bases outside the gene matches: 7. CDR3 residues: CASSLTSGAWETQYF. The CDR3, as DNA: TGTGCCAGCAGCCTGACTAGCGGGGCTTGGGAGACCCAGTACTTC.

This clonotype was detected a few times. J is TRBJ2-4 and V is TRBV27, with D possibly TRBD2 on 5 matching bases. V was shortened by 6 bases and J by 7 bases, with 16 bases between the two germline ends. The V gene's germline CDR1 is MNHEY and CDR2 SMNVEV (reference sequence). This CDR3 comprises 14 residues. The CDR3 loop is CASSTFAGPNIQYF. The CDR3 DNA sequence: TGTGCCAGCAGCACCTTCGCGGGCCCGAACATTCAGTACTTC.

This clonotype was observed a handful of times. The gene calls are TRBV12-3 or TRBV12-4 and TRBJ2-1; 14 nucleotides agree with TRBD2. This CDR3 has 16 residues. Trimming cost V 1 base and J 5 bases; bases outside gene matches: 1. For the CDR3, the DNA is TGTGCCAGCAGTTTAGGACTAGCGGGGGGGCACAATGAGCAGTTCTTC. This gives the protein CASSLGLAGGHNEQFF.

The rearrangement uses TRBV6-5 and TRBJ1-2; D unclear. Germline V gene data show CDR1 as MNHEY and CDR2 as SVGAGI. Trimming removed 0 bases from V and 4 bases from J, with 6 bases in between. This CDR3 has 13 residues. The CDR3 DNA is TGTGCCAGCAGTTACTCGAACAGCTATGGCTACACCTTC. Protein product: CASSYSNSYGYTF.

Ten or more counts support this clonotype. The rearrangement joins TRBV27 to TRBJ2-2; possibly TRBD1 for D (6 bases). Trimming cost V 5 bases and J 3 bases, with 13 bases left between them. CDR1 is MNHEY, CDR2 SMNVEV, per germline (reference sequence). This CDR3 is 15 amino acids long. CDR3 DNA sequence: TGTGCCAGCAGTCCGCGGACAGTTCACACCGGGGAGCTGTTTTTT. It is translated as CASSPRTVHTGELFF.

A few counts support this clonotype. The chain carries TRBV20-1 and TRBJ1-5; D unresolved. The V end lost 3 bases, the J end lost 0 bases, and 9 bases lay between the germline ends. Germline CDR1 and CDR2: DFQATT and SNEGSKA (reference sequence). This CDR3 is 14 amino acids long. CDR3 sequence: CSARKAYSNQPQHF. The CDR3 coding sequence is TGCAGTGCTAGGAAAGCATATAGCAATCAGCCCCAGCATTTT.

There are a few counts of this clonotype. This chain uses TRBV20-1 with TRBJ2-3; TRBD2 agrees at 14 bases. CDR3 size: 16 residues. Germline lookup yields CDR1 DFQATT and CDR2 SNEGSKA (reference sequence). Trimming cost V 6 bases and J 0 bases; bases outside gene matches: 5. CDR3 residues: CSAGLAGGSSTDTQYF. CDR3 DNA sequence: TGCAGTGCCGGACTAGCGGGAGGCTCAAGCACAGATACGCAGTATTTT.

This chain joins TRBV20-1 and TRBJ2-5, with TRBD2 matching 9 bases. The J segment lost 4 bases and the V segment lost 3 bases, leaving 9 bases of the junction unmatched. This CDR3 spans 15 amino acids. Germline V gives CDR1 DFQATT, CDR2 SNEGSKA (reference sequence). In DNA form, the CDR3 reads TGCAGTGCTAGCATTTTAGCGGGAGCTGGAGAGACCCAGTACTTC. It yields the protein CSASILAGAGETQYF.

V and J are TRBV12-3 or TRBV12-4 and TRBJ1-3; TRBD1 matches at 7 bases. The CDR3 runs to 14 residues. J was trimmed by 3 bases and V by 7 bases; bases with no gene match: 6. The CDR3 loop reads CASTATGYGNTIYF. DNA of the CDR3: TGTGCCAGCACCGCGACAGGGTATGGAAACACCATATATTTT.

This chain joins TRBV9 and TRBJ2-1; 14 nucleotides match TRBD2. This CDR3 has 17 amino acids. CDR1 SGDLS and CDR2 YYNGEE come from the germline V gene. Unmatched junction bases numbered 4, after V lost 0 bases and J lost 5 bases. CDR3 residues: CASSVGLAGGNHNEQFF. CDR3 in DNA: TGTGCCAGCAGCGTAGGACTAGCGGGAGGGAATCACAATGAGCAGTTCTTC. Looking up the rest from reference TRBV9 and TRBJ2-1 gives the full variable domain: DSGVTQTPKHLITATGQRVTLRCSPRSGDLSVYWYQQSLDQGLQFLIQYYNGEERAKGNILERFSAQQFPDLHSELNLSSLELGDSALYFCASSVGLAGGNHNEQFFGPGTRLTVL.

This clonotype was counted between two and nine times. The junction does not match germline at one end; this may be a read error. The chain carries TRBV20-1 and TRBJ2-5; TRBD2 matches 15 bases. The CDR3 contains 13 residues. Germline assignment: CDR1 DFQATT and CDR2 SNEGSKA (reference sequence). The CDR3 loop is CMAGLAGGETQYF. The DNA for the CDR3 is TGTATGGCTGGACTAGCGGGAGGGGAGACCCAGTACTTC.

The chain links TRBV18 to TRBJ2-7; 11 bases fit TRBD1. Losses at the gene ends were 0 bases for V and 4 bases for J; bases not matched to a gene: 5. Looked up from germline, CDR1 is KGHSH and CDR2 is LQKENI. The CDR3 extends over 16 amino acids. The CDR3 reads CASSPPGTGGGYEQYF. In DNA, the CDR3 is TGTGCCAGCTCACCACCAGGGACAGGGGGAGGGTACGAGCAGTACTTC.

This clonotype was seen more than once but under ten times. The chain carries TRBV7-7 and TRBJ2-1, with 9 bases lining up with TRBD1. With 2 bases clipped from V and 6 bases from J, the junction kept 8 bases outside the gene matches. There are 16 residues in the CDR3. CDR1 is SSHAT and CDR2 is FNYEAQ in the germline V gene (reference sequence). The CDR3, as DNA: TGTGCCAGCAGCTTATCACCCGGGACAGGGTTCAATGAGCAGTTCTTC. Encoded protein: CASSLSPGTGFNEQFF.

This clonotype was seen a few times. The rearrangement joins TRBV19 to TRBJ2-1; tentatively, D is TRBD1 (5 bases). Germline-derived CDR1 and CDR2 are LNHDA and SQIVND (reference sequence). The CDR3 runs 14 residues. The V and J ends lost 3 bases and 3 bases respectively, with 9 bases between them. CDR3: CASSMRDSYNEQFF. The CDR3 DNA follows: TGTGCCAGTAGTATGCGAGACAGCTACAATGAGCAGTTCTTC. The full variable domain, with the rest looked up from reference TRBV19 and TRBJ2-1, is DGGITQSPKYLFRKEGQNVTLSCEQNLNHDAMYWYRQDPGQGLRLIYYSQIVNDFQKGDIAEGYSVSREKKESFPLTVTSAQKNPTAFYLCASSMRDSYNEQFFGPGTRLTVL.

The chain employs TRBV6-1 and TRBJ2-7, with 12 nucleotides matching TRBD1. Losses at the gene ends were 8 bases for V and 3 bases for J; bases not matched to a gene: 5. Germline values: CDR1 MNHNS, CDR2 SASEGT. CDR3 length: 14 residues. The CDR3 coding sequence is TGTGCCAGCGGCGGGACAGGGGGCATCTACGAGCAGTACTTC. Its translation is CASGGTGGIYEQYF.

This rearrangement joins TRBV20-1 to TRBJ2-7, with 7 positions matching TRBD2. The CDR3 sequence is 13 residues long. Germline V gives CDR1 DFQATT, CDR2 SNEGSKA (reference sequence). Unmatched junction bases numbered 5, after V lost 3 bases and J lost 3 bases. The CDR3 protein is CSASRGGGYEQYF. The CDR3, as DNA: TGCAGTGCTAGTAGAGGCGGGGGCTACGAGCAGTACTTC.

The chain uses TRBV5-1 and TRBJ1-1; D might be TRBD1 (5 bases). Trimming left V 1 base short and J 3 bases short, with 13 bases between. The germline V gene encodes CDR1 SGHRS and CDR2 YFSETQ. The CDR3 runs to 15 residues. The CDR3 loop is CASSLSPVRDTEAFF. The CDR3 nucleotides are TGCGCCAGCAGCTTGTCCCCAGTCAGGGACACTGAAGCTTTCTTT.